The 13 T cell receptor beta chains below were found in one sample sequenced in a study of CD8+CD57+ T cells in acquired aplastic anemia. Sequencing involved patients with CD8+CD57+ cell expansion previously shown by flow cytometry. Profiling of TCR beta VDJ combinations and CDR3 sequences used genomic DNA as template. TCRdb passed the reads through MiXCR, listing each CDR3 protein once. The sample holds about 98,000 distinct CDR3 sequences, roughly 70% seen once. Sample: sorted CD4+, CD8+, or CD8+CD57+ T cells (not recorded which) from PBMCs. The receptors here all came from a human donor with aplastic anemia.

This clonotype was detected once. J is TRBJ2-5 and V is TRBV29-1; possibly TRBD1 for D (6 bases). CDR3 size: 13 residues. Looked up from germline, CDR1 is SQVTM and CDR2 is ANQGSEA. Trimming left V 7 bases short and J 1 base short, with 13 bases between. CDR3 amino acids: CSALQGFQETQYF. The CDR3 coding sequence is TGCAGCGCCCTACAGGGTTTCCAAGAGACCCAGTACTTC.

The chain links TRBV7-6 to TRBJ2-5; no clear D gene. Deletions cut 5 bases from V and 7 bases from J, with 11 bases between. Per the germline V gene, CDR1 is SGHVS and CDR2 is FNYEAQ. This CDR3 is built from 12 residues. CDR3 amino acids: CASSLTRVTQYF. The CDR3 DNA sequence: TGTGCCAGCAGCCTGACTCGAGTGACCCAGTACTTC.

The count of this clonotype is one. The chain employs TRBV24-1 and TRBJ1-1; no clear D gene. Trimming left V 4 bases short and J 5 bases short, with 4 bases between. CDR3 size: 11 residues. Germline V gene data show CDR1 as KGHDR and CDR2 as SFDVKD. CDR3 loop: CATSDVTEAFF. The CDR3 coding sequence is TGTGCCACCAGTGACGTTACTGAAGCTTTCTTT.

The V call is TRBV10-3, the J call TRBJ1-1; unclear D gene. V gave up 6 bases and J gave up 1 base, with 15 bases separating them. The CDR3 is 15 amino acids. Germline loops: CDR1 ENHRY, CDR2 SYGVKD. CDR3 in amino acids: CAIRTHYTENTEAFF. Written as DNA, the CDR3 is TGTGCCATCAGGACCCACTACACAGAGAACACTGAAGCTTTCTTT.

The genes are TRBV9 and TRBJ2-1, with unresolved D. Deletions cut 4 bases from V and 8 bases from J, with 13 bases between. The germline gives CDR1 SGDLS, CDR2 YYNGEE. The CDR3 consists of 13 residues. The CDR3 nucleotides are TGTGCCAGCAGCTTGGGGTCCGGGTATGAGCAGTTCTTC. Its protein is CASSLGSGYEQFF.

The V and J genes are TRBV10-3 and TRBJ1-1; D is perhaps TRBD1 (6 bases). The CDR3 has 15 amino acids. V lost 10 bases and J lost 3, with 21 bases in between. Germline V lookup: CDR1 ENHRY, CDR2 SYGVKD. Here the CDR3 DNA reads TGTGCCACCCTGGCGTACGGGGGGCGGGACACTGAAGCTTTCTTT. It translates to CATLAYGGRDTEAFF.

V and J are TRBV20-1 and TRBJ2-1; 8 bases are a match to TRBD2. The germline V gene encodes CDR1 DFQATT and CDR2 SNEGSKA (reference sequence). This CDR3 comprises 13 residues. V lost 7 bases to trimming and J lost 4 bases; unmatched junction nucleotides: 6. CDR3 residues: CSGTGGGYNEQFF. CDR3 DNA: TGCAGTGGTACGGGAGGGGGGTACAATGAGCAGTTCTTC.

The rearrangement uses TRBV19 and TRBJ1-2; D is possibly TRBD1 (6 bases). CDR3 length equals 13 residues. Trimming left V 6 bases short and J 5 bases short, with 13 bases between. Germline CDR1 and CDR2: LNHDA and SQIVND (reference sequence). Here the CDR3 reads CASSLDRRYGYTF. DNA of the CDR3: TGTGCCAGTAGCCTCGACAGGCGTTATGGCTACACCTTC.

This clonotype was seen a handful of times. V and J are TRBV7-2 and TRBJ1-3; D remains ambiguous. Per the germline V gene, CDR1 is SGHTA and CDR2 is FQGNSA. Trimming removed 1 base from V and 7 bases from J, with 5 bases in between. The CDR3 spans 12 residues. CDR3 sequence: CASSLGGNTIYF. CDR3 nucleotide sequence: TGTGCCAGCAGCTTAGGAGGGAACACCATATATTTT. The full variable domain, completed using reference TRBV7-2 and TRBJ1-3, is GAGVSQSPSNKVTEKGKDVELRCDPISGHTALYWYRQSLGQGLEFLIYFQGNSAPDKSGLPSDRFSAERTGGSVSTLTIQRTQQEDSAVYLCASSLGGNTIYFGEGSWLTVV.

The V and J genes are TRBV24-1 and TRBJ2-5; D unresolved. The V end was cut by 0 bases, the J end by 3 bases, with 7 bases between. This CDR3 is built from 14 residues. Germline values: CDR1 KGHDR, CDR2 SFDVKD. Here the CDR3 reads CATSDLGSEETQYF. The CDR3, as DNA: TGTGCCACCAGTGATTTGGGCAGCGAAGAGACCCAGTACTTC.

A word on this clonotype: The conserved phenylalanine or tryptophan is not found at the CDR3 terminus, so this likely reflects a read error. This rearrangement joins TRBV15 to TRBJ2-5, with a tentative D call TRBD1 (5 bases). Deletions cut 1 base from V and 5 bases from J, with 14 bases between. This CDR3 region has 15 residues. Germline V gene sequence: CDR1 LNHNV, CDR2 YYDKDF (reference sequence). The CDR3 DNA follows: TGTGCCACCAGCAGAGGCAGGGATACTTTGGAGACCCAGTACTCC. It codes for CATSRGRDTLETQYS.

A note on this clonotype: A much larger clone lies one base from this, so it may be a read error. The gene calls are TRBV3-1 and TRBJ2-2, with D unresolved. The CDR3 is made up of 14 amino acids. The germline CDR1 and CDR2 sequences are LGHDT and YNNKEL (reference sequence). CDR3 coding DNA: TGTGCCAACAGCCAAGTAAGGGACACCGGGGAGCTGTTTTTT. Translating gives CANSQVRDTGELFF.

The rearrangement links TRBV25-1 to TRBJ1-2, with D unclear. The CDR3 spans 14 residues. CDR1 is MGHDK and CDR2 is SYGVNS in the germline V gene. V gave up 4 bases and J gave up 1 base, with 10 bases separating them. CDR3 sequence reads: CASSAQSGNYGYTF. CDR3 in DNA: TGTGCCAGCAGTGCACAGAGTGGTAACTATGGCTACACCTTC.